The source of this TCR beta chain is a study of blood T cell repertoires in COVID-19. Cohorts were based on clinical histories the participants reported. CDR3 size: 15 residues. Germline-derived CDR1 and CDR2 are MNHEY and SVGAGI. With 3 bases clipped from V and 4 bases from J, the junction kept 5 bases outside the gene matches. How the authors handled the data: Reference gene primer amplification gave nucleated cell count estimates. Clones were read by immunoSEQ multiplex PCR, and TCRdb kept only the in-frame ones, dropping some. V and J calls and clone size are those listed in that table; D and trimming were worked out from the DNA. The table lists 490,000 or so clones, around nine tenths of them singletons.

The sequenced material came from PBMCs or T cells enriched from blood (not recorded which). The chain has TRBV6-5 and TRBJ2-1; TRBD1 aligns across 8 bases. This receptor was identified in a woman aged 60-75 years who had recovered from COVID-19. CDR3 nucleotide sequence: TGTGCCAGCAGTTATCGGACAGGGTCTTACAATGAGCAGTTCTTC. Its protein product is CASSYRTGSYNEQFF.